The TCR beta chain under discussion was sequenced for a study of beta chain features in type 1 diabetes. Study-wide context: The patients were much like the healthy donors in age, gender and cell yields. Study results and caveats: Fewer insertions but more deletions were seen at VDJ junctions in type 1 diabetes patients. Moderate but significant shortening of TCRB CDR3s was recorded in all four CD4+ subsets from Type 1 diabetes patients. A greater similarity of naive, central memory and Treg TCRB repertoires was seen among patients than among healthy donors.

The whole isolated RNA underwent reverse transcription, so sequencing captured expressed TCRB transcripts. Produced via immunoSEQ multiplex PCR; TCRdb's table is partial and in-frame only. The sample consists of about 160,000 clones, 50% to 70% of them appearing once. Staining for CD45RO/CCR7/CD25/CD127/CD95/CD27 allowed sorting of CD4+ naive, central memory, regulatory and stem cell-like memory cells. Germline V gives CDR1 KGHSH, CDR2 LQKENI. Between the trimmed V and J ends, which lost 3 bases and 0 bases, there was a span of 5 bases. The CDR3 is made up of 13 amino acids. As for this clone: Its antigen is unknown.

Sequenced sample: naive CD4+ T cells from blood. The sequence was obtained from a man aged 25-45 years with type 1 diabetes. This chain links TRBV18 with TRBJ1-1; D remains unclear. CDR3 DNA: TGTGCCAGCTCACCCGTCATGAACACTGAAGCTTTCTTT. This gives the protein CASSPVMNTEAFF.